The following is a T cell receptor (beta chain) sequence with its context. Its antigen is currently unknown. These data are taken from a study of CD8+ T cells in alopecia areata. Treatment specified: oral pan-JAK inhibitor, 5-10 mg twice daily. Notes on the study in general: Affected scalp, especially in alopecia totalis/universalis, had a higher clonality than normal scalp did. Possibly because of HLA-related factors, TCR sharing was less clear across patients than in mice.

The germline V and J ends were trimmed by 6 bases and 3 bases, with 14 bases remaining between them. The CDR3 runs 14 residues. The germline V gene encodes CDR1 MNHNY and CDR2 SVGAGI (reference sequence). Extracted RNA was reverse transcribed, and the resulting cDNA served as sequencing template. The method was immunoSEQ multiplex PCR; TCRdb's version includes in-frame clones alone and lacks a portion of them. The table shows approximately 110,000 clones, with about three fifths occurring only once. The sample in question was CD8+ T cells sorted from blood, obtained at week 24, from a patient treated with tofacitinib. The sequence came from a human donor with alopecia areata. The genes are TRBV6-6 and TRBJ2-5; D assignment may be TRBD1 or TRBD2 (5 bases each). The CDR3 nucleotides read TGTGCCAGCAGCCTGGTGGGGGTGAAAGAGACCCAGTACTTC. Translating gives CASSLVGVKETQYF.